The 30 T cell receptor beta chains listed next were all sequenced from one sample in a study of cytomegalovirus exposure and HLA in healthy donors. The study ran its PCR with 60 Vbeta and 13 Jbeta primers. Only in-frame clones appear in the TCRdb table, and some are missing; sequencing was by immunoSEQ multiplex PCR. The profile shows more than 120,000 clones, 65% to 85% of them singletons. Sequenced sample: PBMCs. The receptors derive from a male donor in good health and CMV-seronegative.

The CDR3 coding sequence is TGCGCCAGCAGCTTGATTGGCTCAGGGGATACGCAGTATTTT. This translates into CASSLIGSGDTQYF. The J gene is TRBJ2-3, the V gene TRBV5-1; D might be TRBD1 (5 bases). Germline V CDR1 and CDR2: SGHRS, YFSETQ. The CDR3 contains 14 residues. Trimming shortened V by 1 base and J by 6 bases, and 12 bases separated the two germline ends.

CDR3 region: CASSQQWRGLAGDTDTQYF. The CDR3 nucleotides read TGCGCCAGCAGCCAGCAATGGCGGGGACTAGCGGGAGACACAGATACGCAGTATTTT. The gene calls are TRBV4-1 and TRBJ2-3, with 14 bases lining up with TRBD2. J was trimmed by 2 bases and V by 3 bases; bases with no gene match: 10. CDR3 size: 19 residues. Germline CDR1 is MGHRA and CDR2 is YSYEKL.

The CDR3 here is CASSLDSRDGYTF. The CDR3 nucleotides are TGCGCCAGCAGCTTGGACTCTCGGGATGGCTACACCTTC. The rearrangement uses TRBV5-1 and TRBJ1-2; D uncertain. Deletions cut 0 bases from V and 6 bases from J, with 9 bases between. The CDR3 sequence is 13 residues long. Germline CDR1 is SGHRS and CDR2 is YFSETQ.

V is TRBV9 and J is TRBJ2-1, with D maybe TRBD1 (5 bases). The CDR3 sequence is 15 residues long. Germline values: CDR1 SGDLS, CDR2 YYNGEE. Trimming removed 2 bases from V and 6 bases from J, with 15 bases in between. CDR3 sequence reads: CASSVLGDTSNEQFF. CDR3 coding DNA: TGTGCCAGCAGCGTCTTAGGGGATACGAGCAATGAGCAGTTCTTC.

J is TRBJ2-7 and V is TRBV10-2; 13 bases match TRBD2. Trimming cost V 2 bases and J 0 bases; bases outside gene matches: 4. The CDR3 is 17 amino acids. The germline V gene has CDR1 WSHSY and CDR2 SAAADI. CDR3 protein: CASSEPRTSGSSYEQYF. The CDR3 DNA reads TGCGCCAGCAGTGAGCCCAGGACTAGCGGGAGCTCCTACGAGCAGTACTTC.

This clone was counted once. CDR3 DNA: TGTGCCAGCAGCCGCCCCCGGGAATCCTACGAGCAGTACTTC. This codes for CASSRPRESYEQYF. The chain employs TRBV13 and TRBJ2-7, with a weak D call TRBD2 (5 bases). CDR3 length equals 14 residues. CDR1 PRHDT and CDR2 FYEKMQ come from the germline V gene (reference sequence). The V gene lost 5 bases and the J gene lost 1 base, with 12 bases spanning the gap.

This chain connects TRBV5-4 to TRBJ2-1; 13 positions agree with TRBD2. The CDR3 is 17 residues long. With 0 bases clipped from V and 6 bases from J, the junction kept 6 bases outside the gene matches. Germline V gene sequence: CDR1 SGHNT, CDR2 YYREEE (reference sequence). The CDR3 loop is CASSLALRTSGSNEQFF. For the CDR3, the DNA is TGTGCCAGCAGCTTGGCTTTACGGACTAGCGGGAGCAATGAGCAGTTCTTC.

This chain links TRBV7-3 with TRBJ2-5, with D maybe TRBD1 (6 bases). Trimming left V 5 bases short and J 5 bases short, with 18 bases between. Germline lookup yields CDR1 SGHTA and CDR2 FQGTGA. The CDR3 extends over 15 amino acids. The CDR3 protein is CASSKSGVLRETQYF. CDR3 bases: TGTGCCAGCAGCAAATCAGGGGTATTGAGGGAGACCCAGTACTTC.

The rearrangement links TRBV5-4 to TRBJ2-2; D ambiguous. The germline gives CDR1 SGHNT, CDR2 YYREEE (reference sequence). The CDR3 has 14 amino acids. V lost 5 bases and J 1 base, leaving 9 bases between the germline ends. This CDR3 reads CASRLSGNTGELFF. Written as DNA, the CDR3 is TGTGCCAGCAGACTGTCAGGGAACACCGGGGAGCTGTTTTTT.

The V call is TRBV28, the J call TRBJ2-1, with 7 bases fitting TRBD2. CDR3 length equals 14 residues. Germline values: CDR1 MDHEN, CDR2 SYDVKM. Trimming removed 7 bases from V and 3 bases from J; junction bases left unmatched: 6. CDR3 sequence: CASTASGSYNEQFF. CDR3 coding DNA: TGTGCCAGCACGGCTAGCGGCAGCTACAATGAGCAGTTCTTC.

This chain uses TRBV6-1 with TRBJ2-3; a weak D match, TRBD2 (5 bases). V lost 6 bases and J 4 bases, leaving 14 bases between the germline ends. CDR3 length: 14 residues. Germline V gives CDR1 MNHNS, CDR2 SASEGT. The CDR3 sequence is CASSPSREPDTQYF. As DNA, the CDR3 is TGTGCCAGCAGCCCCTCGAGGGAGCCAGATACGCAGTATTTT.

This chain links TRBV11-3 with TRBJ2-5; no reliable D call. Trimming left V 1 base short and J 4 bases short, with 10 bases between. The germline V gene has CDR1 SGHNT and CDR2 YENEEA. The CDR3 extends over 14 amino acids. DNA for the CDR3: TGTGCCAGCAGCTTAGGAGAAAGTTCAGAGACCCAGTACTTC. Protein: CASSLGESSETQYF.

The V call is TRBV5-5, the J call TRBJ1-5; TRBD1 is a possible D gene (6 bases). CDR3 length: 15 amino acids. V dropped 2 bases and J dropped 0 bases, with 9 bases sitting between them. Germline CDR1 reads SGHKS; CDR2 reads YYEKEE (reference sequence). This CDR3 is CASSFFRGSNQPQHF. The CDR3 DNA sequence: TGTGCCAGCAGCTTCTTCAGGGGTAGCAATCAGCCCCAGCATTTT.

The rearrangement uses TRBV11-2 and TRBJ1-2, with 10 nucleotides matching TRBD1. Per germline, CDR1 SGHAT and CDR2 FQNNGV. After removal of 8 bases from V and 2 bases from J, the junction contained 5 bases not matched to a gene. The CDR3 covers 14 residues. This CDR3 is CASRGTGVNYGYTF. CDR3 coding DNA: TGTGCCAGCCGAGGGACAGGGGTAAACTATGGCTACACCTTC.

This chain connects TRBV4-1 to TRBJ2-7; D unresolved. The CDR3 spans 16 residues. The V gene's germline CDR1 is MGHRA and CDR2 YSYEKL. Trimming took 2 bases from V and 1 from J, leaving 15 bases between them. The CDR3 region is CASSQTIPNPSYEQYF. DNA for the CDR3: TGCGCCAGCAGCCAAACTATCCCAAATCCGTCCTACGAGCAGTACTTC.

This chain joins TRBV5-1 and TRBJ1-2, with TRBD1 as a possible D gene (5 bases). V shed 2 bases and J shed 3 bases, with 11 bases lying between them. The germline V gene encodes CDR1 SGHRS and CDR2 YFSETQ. This CDR3 spans 14 amino acids. The CDR3 DNA reads as TGCGCCAGCAGCTTTCAGGGAGGTGACTATGGCTACACCTTC. Its protein product is CASSFQGGDYGYTF.

V and J are TRBV27 and TRBJ2-7; 7 bases are a match to TRBD1. Germline V gene data show CDR1 as MNHEY and CDR2 as SMNVEV (reference sequence). There are 13 residues in the CDR3. V shed 4 bases, J shed 5 bases, and the junction held 5 bases outside the gene matches. Here the CDR3 DNA reads TGTGCCAGCAGTTCCGGACAGGCGCACGAGCAGTACTTC. It specifies CASSSGQAHEQYF.

V is TRBV6-1 and J is TRBJ1-3; the D gene is possibly TRBD1 (5 bases). The CDR3 loop spans 18 amino acids. V shed 2 bases and J shed 0 bases, with 17 bases lying between them. Per the germline V gene, CDR1 is MNHNS and CDR2 is SASEGT. CDR3 coding DNA: TGTGCCAGCAGTGAATATGGCAGGGTCGTTCTCTCTGGAAACACCATATATTTT. This gives the protein CASSEYGRVVLSGNTIYF.

This clone has only a few counts. This chain links TRBV19 with TRBJ2-1; 8 bases line up with TRBD2. The CDR3 sequence is 16 residues long. CDR1 is LNHDA, CDR2 SQIVND, per germline (reference sequence). V lost 1 base to trimming and J lost 7 bases; unmatched junction nucleotides: 9. CDR3 sequence: CASSIAPTGGLNEQFF. The CDR3 nucleotides are TGTGCCAGTAGTATAGCTCCAACGGGAGGGTTAAATGAGCAGTTCTTC.

The CDR3 bases are TGTGCCACCTATGATCCCGGAGCGGACGGGTACCAAGAGACCCAGTACTTC. Encoded protein: CATYDPGADGYQETQYF. The chain employs TRBV10-3 and TRBJ2-5, with D possibly TRBD2 on 5 matching bases. CDR3 length: 17 amino acids. V was trimmed by 10 bases and J by 0 bases, leaving 24 bases between them. Germline V CDR1 and CDR2: ENHRY, SYGVKD.

The gene calls are TRBV15 and TRBJ2-7; 7 nucleotides align to TRBD2. Germline loops: CDR1 LNHNV, CDR2 YYDKDF (reference sequence). The CDR3 has 13 residues. V trimming: 4 bases; J trimming: 2 bases; junction bases outside the gene matches: 2. Here the CDR3 DNA reads TGTGCCACCAGCACGGGGGGAGCCTACGAGCAGTACTTC. Translated: CATSTGGAYEQYF.

This sequence joins TRBV29-1 and TRBJ2-7; 7 bases are shared with TRBD1. This CDR3 has 14 amino acids. Looked up from germline, CDR1 is SQVTM and CDR2 is ANQGSEA. Trimming removed 6 bases from V and 0 bases from J; junction bases left unmatched: 8. CDR3 protein: CSVRGQSHSYEQYF. The CDR3 coding sequence is TGCAGCGTCCGGGGACAGTCCCACTCCTACGAGCAGTACTTC.

V usage is TRBV5-6 and J usage is TRBJ2-7; 11 nucleotides agree with TRBD2. The trim removed 2 bases at V and 6 bases at J, leaving 4 bases unmatched. Germline lookup yields CDR1 SGHDT and CDR2 YYEEEE. There are 14 residues in the CDR3. CDR3 sequence: CASSLLAGGLEQYF. DNA for the CDR3: TGTGCCAGCAGCTTATTAGCGGGAGGGCTCGAGCAGTACTTC.

The CDR3 spells CASTEVGLQETQYF. The CDR3 DNA reads TGTGCCAGCACCGAAGTGGGGCTCCAAGAGACCCAGTACTTC. This chain connects TRBV6-5 to TRBJ2-5, with D possibly matching TRBD1 (5 bases). This CDR3 spans 14 amino acids. CDR1 is MNHEY and CDR2 is SVGAGI in the germline V gene. Deletions cut 7 bases from V and 1 base from J, with 13 bases between.

CDR3 nucleotides: TGTGCCAGCAGTGAAGGGCTAGCGGATACCTACGAGCAGTACTTC. Its translation: CASSEGLADTYEQYF. The chain uses TRBV6-1 and TRBJ2-7; 7 nucleotides line up with TRBD2. V lost 1 base to trimming and J lost 2 bases; unmatched junction nucleotides: 5. The CDR3 is 15 residues long. Germline V gives CDR1 MNHNS, CDR2 SASEGT.

This clone has a handful of counts. The chain couples TRBV5-5 to TRBJ2-5, with D perhaps TRBD1 (5 bases). CDR1 is SGHKS, CDR2 YYEKEE, per germline (reference sequence). V was trimmed by 4 bases and J by 5 bases, leaving 21 bases between them. The CDR3 contains 16 residues. The CDR3, as DNA: TGTGCCAGCAGCCCCTTTCTATCAGGGTTTGGGGAGACCCAGTACTTC. Amino acid sequence: CASSPFLSGFGETQYF.

The CDR3 loop is CASRFGWAGGYEQYF. CDR3 coding DNA: TGCGCCAGCAGATTTGGTTGGGCGGGAGGCTACGAGCAGTACTTC. This sequence joins TRBV5-1 and TRBJ2-7; 8 positions agree with TRBD2. The CDR3 is 15 residues long. Germline-derived CDR1 and CDR2 are SGHRS and YFSETQ. V shed 5 bases and J 3 bases; nucleotides not matched to a gene: 10. Drawing the rest from reference TRBV5-1 and TRBJ2-7, the complete variable domain is KAGVTQTPRYLIKTRGQQVTLSCSPISGHRSVSWYQQTPGQGLQFLFEYFSETQRNKGNFPGRFSGRQFSNSRSEMNVSTLELGDSALYLCASRFGWAGGYEQYFGPGTRLTVT.

The chain employs TRBV4-3 and TRBJ2-3; no reliable D call. Trimming left V 4 bases short and J 6 bases short, with 14 bases between. The CDR3 consists of 14 residues. Germline V CDR1 and CDR2: LGHNA, YSLEER. The CDR3 sequence: CASSRTWRADTQYF. CDR3 nucleotide sequence: TGCGCCAGCAGCCGTACCTGGAGAGCTGATACGCAGTATTTT.

The J gene is TRBJ2-7, the V gene TRBV14, with D unresolved. The CDR3 is 12 residues long. From germline, CDR1 is SGHDN and CDR2 FVKESK. The ends were cut back, 4 bases at V and 6 bases at J, with 10 bases in the middle. In nucleotides, the CDR3 is TGTGCCAGCAGCCTCCCCGCGGCCGAGCAGTACTTC. It yields the protein CASSLPAAEQYF.

The CDR3 sequence: CASSLSAEYEQYF. CDR3 DNA: TGTGCCAGCAGCTTGAGCGCGGAATACGAGCAGTACTTC. The chain links TRBV5-4 to TRBJ2-7; D gene ambiguous. Trimming stripped 1 base from V and 4 bases from J, with 9 bases between. The CDR3 has 13 amino acids. Germline CDR1 and CDR2: SGHNT and YYREEE (reference sequence).